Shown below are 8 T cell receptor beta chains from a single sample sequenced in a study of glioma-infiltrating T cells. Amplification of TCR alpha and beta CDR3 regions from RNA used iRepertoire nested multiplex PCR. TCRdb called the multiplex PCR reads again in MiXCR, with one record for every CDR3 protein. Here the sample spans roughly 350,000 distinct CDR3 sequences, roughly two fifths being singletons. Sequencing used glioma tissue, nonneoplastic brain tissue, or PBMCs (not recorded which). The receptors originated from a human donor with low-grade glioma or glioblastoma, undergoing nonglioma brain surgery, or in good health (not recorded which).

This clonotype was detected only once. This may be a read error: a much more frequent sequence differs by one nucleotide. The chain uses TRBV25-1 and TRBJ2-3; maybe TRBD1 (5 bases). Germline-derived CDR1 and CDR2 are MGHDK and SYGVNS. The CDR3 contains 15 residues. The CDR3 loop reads CASSKYWGSTDTQYF. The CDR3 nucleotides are TGTGCCAGCAGTAAATATTGGGGCAGCACAGATACGCAGTATTTT.

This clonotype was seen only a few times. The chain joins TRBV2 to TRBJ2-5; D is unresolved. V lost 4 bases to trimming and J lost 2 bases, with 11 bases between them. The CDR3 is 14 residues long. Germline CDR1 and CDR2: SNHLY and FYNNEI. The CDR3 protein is CASSVRHRQETQYF. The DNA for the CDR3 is TGTGCCAGCAGTGTTAGACACAGACAAGAGACCCAGTACTTC.

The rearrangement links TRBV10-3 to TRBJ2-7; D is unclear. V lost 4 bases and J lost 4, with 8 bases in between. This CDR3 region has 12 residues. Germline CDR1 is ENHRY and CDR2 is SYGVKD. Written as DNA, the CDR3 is TGTGCCATCAGTGGGAGCGTTTACGAGCAGTACTTC. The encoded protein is CAISGSVYEQYF.

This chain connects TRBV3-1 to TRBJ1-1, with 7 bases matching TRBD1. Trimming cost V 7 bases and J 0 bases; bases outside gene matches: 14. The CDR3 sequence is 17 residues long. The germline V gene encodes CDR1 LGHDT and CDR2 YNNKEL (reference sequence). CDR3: CASTKRGTVSMNTEAFF. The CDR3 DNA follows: TGTGCCAGCACTAAGAGGGGGACAGTTTCTATGAACACTGAAGCTTTCTTT.

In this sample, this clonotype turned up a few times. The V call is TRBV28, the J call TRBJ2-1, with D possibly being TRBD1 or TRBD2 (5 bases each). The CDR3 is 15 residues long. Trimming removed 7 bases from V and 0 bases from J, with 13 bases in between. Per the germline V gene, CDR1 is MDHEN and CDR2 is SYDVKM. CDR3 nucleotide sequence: TGTGCCAGCAAAAAGGGGACCAACTCCTACAATGAGCAGTTCTTC. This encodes CASKKGTNSYNEQFF.

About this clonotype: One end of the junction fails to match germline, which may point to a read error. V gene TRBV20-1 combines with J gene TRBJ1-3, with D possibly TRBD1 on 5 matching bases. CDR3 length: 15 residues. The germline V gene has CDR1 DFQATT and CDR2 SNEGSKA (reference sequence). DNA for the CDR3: TGCAGTGCTAGAGATGGGGGGTGCTTCGGAAACACCATGTATTTT. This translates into CSARDGGCFGNTMYF.

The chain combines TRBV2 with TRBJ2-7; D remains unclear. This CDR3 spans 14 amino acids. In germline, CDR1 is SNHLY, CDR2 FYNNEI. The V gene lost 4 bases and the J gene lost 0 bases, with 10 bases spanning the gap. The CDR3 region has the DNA TGTGCCAGCAGTGCGTGGGCTGTCTCCTACGAGCAGTACTTC. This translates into CASSAWAVSYEQYF. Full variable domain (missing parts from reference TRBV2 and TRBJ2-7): EPEVTQTPSHQVTQMGQEVILRCVPISNHLYFYWYRQILGQKVEFLVSFYNNEISEKSEIFDDQFSVERPDGSNFTLKIRSTKLEDSAMYFCASSAWAVSYEQYFGPGTRLTVT.

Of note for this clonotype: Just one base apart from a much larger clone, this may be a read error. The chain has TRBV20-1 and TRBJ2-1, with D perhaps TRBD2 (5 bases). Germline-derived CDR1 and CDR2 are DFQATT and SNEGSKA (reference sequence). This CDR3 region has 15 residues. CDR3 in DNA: TGCAGTGCTAGAGGTGGAGGTGGCCCCTACAGTGAGCAGTTCTTC. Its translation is CSARGGGGPYSEQFF.